These 27 T cell receptor beta chains were sequenced from one sample in a study of T-cell memory formation after mild COVID-19. In TCRdb, the 5' RACE reads were re-called with MiXCR into one record per CDR3 protein. The table includes under 35,000 distinct CDR3 sequences, approximately 21% detected once. Material for sequencing was PBMCs or a T cell subset sorted from them (not recorded which). Every receptor here comes from an adult who had mild COVID-19 (a few samples of this study predate the infection). Cell type and time point are not known.

This clonotype occurred many times. This sequence joins TRBV18 and TRBJ2-5; unclear D gene. V was clipped by 2 bases and J by 2 bases, with 6 bases between them. This CDR3 region has 13 residues. Germline assignment: CDR1 KGHSH and CDR2 LQKENI. CDR3 in amino acids: CASSPNRQETQYF. The CDR3 nucleotides are TGTGCCAGCTCACCAAACAGACAAGAGACCCAGTACTTC.

In its sample, this clonotype was seen many times. The J gene is TRBJ2-3, the V gene TRBV4-1; TRBD2 aligns across 11 bases. CDR1 is MGHRA, CDR2 YSYEKL, per germline. The J segment lost 1 base and the V segment lost 2 bases, leaving 8 bases of the junction unmatched. This CDR3 comprises 18 residues. The CDR3 coding sequence is TGCGCCAGCAGCCAACCGGGACTAGCGGCGGGAGGCACAGATACGCAGTATTTT. This sequence encodes CASSQPGLAAGGTDTQYF.

Worth noting for this clonotype: The junction departs from germline at one end; a sequencing error may be responsible. The chain employs TRBV5-1 and TRBJ1-1; D unclear. This CDR3 spans 13 amino acids. Germline V gene sequence: CDR1 SGHRS, CDR2 YFSETQ. CDR3 bases: TGCGCCAGCAGCTTGGGTCAGAACACTCAAGCTTTCTTT. Protein product: CASSLGQNTQAFF.

This clonotype was found many times. The J gene is TRBJ2-2, the V gene TRBV12-5; 9 nucleotides align to TRBD1. Losses at the gene ends were 2 bases for V and 4 bases for J; bases not matched to a gene: 5. The CDR3 runs to 16 residues. The V gene's germline CDR1 is LGHNT and CDR2 FRNRAP. The CDR3 spells CASGLTGTGPTGELFF. The DNA of the CDR3 is TGTGCTAGTGGTTTGACTGGGACAGGGCCCACCGGGGAGCTGTTTTTT.

The CDR3, as DNA: TGTGCCAGCAGCCTCGGGTATGAGCAGTTCTTC. It encodes CASSLGYEQFF. The rearrangement links TRBV5-5 to TRBJ2-1; D unclear. V shed 4 bases and J shed 8 bases, with 7 bases lying between them. The V gene's germline CDR1 is SGHKS and CDR2 YYEKEE (reference sequence). CDR3 length: 11 amino acids. The variable domain in full, completed from reference TRBV5-5 and TRBJ2-1, reads DAGVTQSPTHLIKTRGQQVTLRCSPISGHKSVSWYQQVLGQGPQFIFQYYEKEERGRGNFPDRFSARQFPNYSSELNVNALLLGDSALYLCASSLGYEQFFGPGTRLTVL.

This clonotype was counted ten times or more. This rearrangement joins TRBV6-2 or TRBV6-3 to TRBJ2-4; TRBD1 aligns across 12 bases. V dropped 6 bases and J dropped 9; count of bases not matched to a gene: 12. The length of the CDR3 is 16 residues. Germline V gene lookup returns CDR1 MNHEY and CDR2 SVGEGT. CDR3 residues: CASRTAGQGASGIQYF. The CDR3 DNA is TGTGCCAGCAGGACCGCGGGACAGGGGGCTTCGGGCATTCAGTACTTC.

Many counts were recorded for this clonotype. The V and J genes are TRBV7-3 and TRBJ1-2, with D possibly TRBD1 on 6 matching bases. CDR1 and CDR2 (germline): SGHTA, FQGTGA. The CDR3 totals 13 residues. V was cut by 5 bases and J by 2 bases, with 9 bases left in between. The CDR3 DNA is TGTGCCAGCAGCCCAGACAGGAACTATGGCTACACCTTC. Its protein is CASSPDRNYGYTF.

The chain has TRBV4-2 and TRBJ1-3; a possible D gene is TRBD1 (6 bases). Germline CDR1 is LGHNA and CDR2 is YNFKEQ. V was cut by 3 bases and J by 2 bases, with 11 bases left in between. The CDR3 runs 15 residues. The CDR3 DNA follows: TGTGCCAGCAGCCAGGGAGGGGGAACTGGAAACACCATATATTTT. It codes for CASSQGGGTGNTIYF.

For this clonotype: One base away lies a much larger clone, so this may be a sequencing read error. The chain employs TRBV12-3 or TRBV12-4 and TRBJ2-7, with D hard to call. V was shortened by 6 bases and J by 4 bases, with 10 bases between the two germline ends. There are 12 residues in the CDR3. The CDR3 region has the DNA TGTGCCAGCAGGTCCCCCCTGTACGAGCAGTACTTC. The encoded protein is CASRSPLYEQYF.

The chain has TRBV19 and TRBJ2-4, with D possibly being TRBD1 or TRBD2 (5 bases each). This CDR3 has 15 residues. The germline gives CDR1 LNHDA, CDR2 SQIVND (reference sequence). V gave up 7 bases and J gave up 2 bases, with 15 bases separating them. Here the CDR3 reads CASTGSRSTKNIQYF. CDR3 DNA: TGTGCCAGTACAGGGAGTCGGTCTACCAAAAACATTCAGTACTTC. Variable domain in full (rest from reference TRBV19 and TRBJ2-4): DGGITQSPKYLFRKEGQNVTLSCEQNLNHDAMYWYRQDPGQGLRLIYYSQIVNDFQKGDIAEGYSVSREKKESFPLTVTSAQKNPTAFYLCASTGSRSTKNIQYFGAGTRLSVL.

This clonotype was detected ten times or more. This sequence joins TRBV7-2 and TRBJ2-2; D possibly corresponds to TRBD2 (6 bases). Germline V gene data show CDR1 as SGHTA and CDR2 as FQGNSA. Trimming took 5 bases from V and 5 from J, leaving 15 bases between them. The CDR3 is 15 residues long. The CDR3 loop reads CASSPRLGRTGELFF. In DNA form, the CDR3 reads TGTGCCAGCAGCCCCAGACTAGGACGAACCGGGGAGCTGTTTTTT.

This clonotype was seen repeatedly, ten times or more. The DNA of the CDR3 is TGTGCCATCAAAAGCGAGGATTACTACAATGAGCAGTTCTTC. Translating it yields CAIKSEDYYNEQFF. This sequence joins TRBV10-3 and TRBJ2-1; D is unresolved. V lost 7 bases to trimming and J lost 3 bases, with 13 bases between them. This CDR3 has 14 residues. Germline V gene data show CDR1 as ENHRY and CDR2 as SYGVKD.

This clonotype has at least ten counts. In DNA, the CDR3 is TGCGCCAGCAGCCCGAACGGCCACGGTGGAGATACGCAGTATTTT. It encodes CASSPNGHGGDTQYF. The chain carries TRBV5-1 and TRBJ2-3; D remains ambiguous. CDR1 and CDR2 (germline): SGHRS, YFSETQ. Trimming cost V 4 bases and J 5 bases, with 17 bases left between them. CDR3 length: 15 amino acids.

In this sample, this clonotype turned up many times. The genes are TRBV24-1 and TRBJ2-1, with 13 nucleotides matching TRBD2. V lost 4 bases and J lost 5; bases outside the gene matches: 10. The length of the CDR3 is 18 residues. CDR1 KGHDR and CDR2 SFDVKD come from the germline V gene. The CDR3 DNA sequence: TGTGCCACCAGTGACCCCCAACTAGCGGGAGGGACGAACAATGAGCAGTTCTTC. This encodes CATSDPQLAGGTNNEQFF.

At least ten counts were recorded for this clonotype. The rearrangement uses TRBV5-1 and TRBJ2-1, with D tentatively TRBD1 (6 bases). CDR1 is SGHRS, CDR2 YFSETQ, per germline. Trimming shortened V by 1 base and J by 5 bases, and 10 bases separated the two germline ends. The CDR3 spans 14 residues. CDR3 loop: CASSLQGSHNEQFF. For the CDR3, the DNA is TGCGCCAGCAGCTTGCAGGGGTCACACAATGAGCAGTTCTTC.

This clonotype was seen repeatedly, ten times or more. This chain joins TRBV14 and TRBJ1-1; D might be TRBD1 (5 bases). Germline-derived CDR1 and CDR2 are SGHDN and FVKESK. With 4 bases removed from V and 0 bases from J, the gap between germline ends came to 9 bases. The CDR3 is 14 residues long. The CDR3 region is CASSPPGMNTEAFF. Written as DNA, the CDR3 is TGTGCCAGCAGCCCGCCAGGGATGAACACTGAAGCTTTCTTT.

The gene calls are TRBV5-6 and TRBJ1-1; maybe TRBD1 (5 bases). V was shortened by 2 bases and J by 8 bases, with 13 bases between the two germline ends. Germline loops: CDR1 SGHDT, CDR2 YYEEEE. CDR3 length: 13 residues. The CDR3 region is CASSLGTGGEAFF. CDR3 in DNA: TGTGCCAGCAGCTTAGGGACCGGCGGAGAAGCTTTCTTT.

There are a few counts of this clonotype. This rearrangement joins TRBV18 to TRBJ1-5; D remains ambiguous. The V gene's germline CDR1 is KGHSH and CDR2 LQKENI. The CDR3 has 15 residues. The ends were cut back, 6 bases at V and 0 bases at J, with 12 bases in the middle. CDR3 nucleotide sequence: TGTGCCAGCTCTGCCGGGGTTGGTAGCAATCAGCCCCAGCATTTT. Amino acid sequence: CASSAGVGSNQPQHF.

This chain connects TRBV5-4 to TRBJ1-6, with TRBD1 matching 7 bases. The ends lost 2 bases at V and 7 bases at J; junction bases unmatched: 3. CDR3 size: 14 residues. Germline values: CDR1 SGHNT, CDR2 YYREEE (reference sequence). CDR3 sequence reads: CASSFKGQNSPLHF. The CDR3, as DNA: TGTGCCAGCAGCTTTAAGGGACAGAATTCACCCCTCCACTTT.

The V gene is TRBV4-1, the J gene TRBJ2-2; tentatively, D is TRBD1 (5 bases). Looked up from germline, CDR1 is MGHRA and CDR2 is YSYEKL. Trimming left V 3 bases short and J 5 bases short, with 13 bases between. CDR3 length equals 15 residues. The CDR3 region has the DNA TGCGCCAGCAGCCAGGCAGGGCCTCGGACCGGGGAGCTGTTTTTT. It encodes CASSQAGPRTGELFF.

This clonotype was seen repeatedly, ten times or more. The V call is TRBV18, the J call TRBJ1-5; D is possibly TRBD1 (5 bases). Germline V gene lookup returns CDR1 KGHSH and CDR2 LQKENI. This CDR3 comprises 14 residues. V lost 2 bases, J lost 4 bases, and 9 bases lay in between. The CDR3 is CASSPGPGNQPQHF. The CDR3 DNA is TGTGCCAGCTCACCAGGGCCAGGGAATCAGCCCCAGCATTTT.

In this sample, this clonotype turned up many times. The chain carries TRBV24-1 and TRBJ2-5; TRBD1 matches at 7 bases. The CDR3 loop spans 15 amino acids. CDR1 is KGHDR, CDR2 SFDVKD, per germline. Trimming cost V 4 bases and J 7 bases; bases outside gene matches: 11. CDR3 DNA: TGTGCCACCAGTGAGGGGACAGCCCGAGGGGGGACCCAGTACTTC. Its translation: CATSEGTARGGTQYF.

This clonotype was recorded once. The chain has TRBV20-1 and TRBJ2-7; D not resolved. There are 11 residues in the CDR3. V was pared by 6 bases and J by 7 bases, with 13 bases between. Germline-derived CDR1 and CDR2 are DFQATT and SNEGSKA (reference sequence). CDR3 nucleotide sequence: TGCAGTGCGGCCCTCAACCGGGAGCAGTACTTC. Translated, it gives CSAALNREQYF.

Many counts were recorded for this clonotype. The V gene is TRBV4-1, the J gene TRBJ1-2; unclear D gene. Germline CDR1 is MGHRA and CDR2 is YSYEKL. The germline V and J ends were trimmed by 0 bases and 3 bases, with 2 bases remaining between them. The length of the CDR3 is 12 residues. This chain's CDR3 is CASSQEDYGYTF. The CDR3 DNA is TGCGCCAGCAGCCAAGAGGACTATGGCTACACCTTC.

V gene TRBV20-1 combines with J gene TRBJ2-7, with D tentatively TRBD2 (7 bases). Trimming pared 6 bases from V and 6 bases from J, leaving 18 bases between. Germline values: CDR1 DFQATT, CDR2 SNEGSKA (reference sequence). This CDR3 has 13 residues. Here the CDR3 DNA reads TGCAGTGCCAAAGATGAGGGGGAGGGCGAGCAGTACTTC. This codes for CSAKDEGEGEQYF.

This clonotype occurred many times. This chain uses TRBV30 with TRBJ1-5; D remains ambiguous. CDR3 length: 12 residues. V was clipped by 3 bases and J by 4 bases, with 7 bases between them. Germline V CDR1 and CDR2: GTSNPN, SVGIG (reference sequence). CDR3 in amino acids: CAWSQGNQPQHF. The CDR3 nucleotides read TGTGCCTGGAGCCAAGGGAATCAGCCCCAGCATTTT.

By share of the sample, this clonotype is medium-sized. This chain joins TRBV5-1 and TRBJ2-7, with 9 bases lining up with TRBD1. Germline loops: CDR1 SGHRS, CDR2 YFSETQ. The CDR3 is made up of 15 amino acids. The junction had 8 bases not matched to a gene; V was cut back by 2 bases and J by 5 bases. In DNA form, the CDR3 reads TGCGCCAGCAGCTTTTCCGGGGACAGGGCGGACGAGCAGTACTTC. Protein: CASSFSGDRADEQYF.